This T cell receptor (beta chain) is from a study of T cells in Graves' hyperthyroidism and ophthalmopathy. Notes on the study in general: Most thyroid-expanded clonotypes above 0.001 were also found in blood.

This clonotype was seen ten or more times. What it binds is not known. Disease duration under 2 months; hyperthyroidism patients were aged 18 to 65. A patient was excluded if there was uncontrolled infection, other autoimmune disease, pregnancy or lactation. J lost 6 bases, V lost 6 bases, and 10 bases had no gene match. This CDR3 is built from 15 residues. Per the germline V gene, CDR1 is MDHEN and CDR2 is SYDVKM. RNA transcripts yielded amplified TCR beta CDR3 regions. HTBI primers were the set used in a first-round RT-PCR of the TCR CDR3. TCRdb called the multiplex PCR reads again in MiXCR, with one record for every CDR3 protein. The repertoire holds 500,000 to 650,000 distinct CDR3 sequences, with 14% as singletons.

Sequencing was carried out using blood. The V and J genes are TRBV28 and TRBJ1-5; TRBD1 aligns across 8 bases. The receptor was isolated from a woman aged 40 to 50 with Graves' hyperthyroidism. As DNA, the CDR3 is TGTGCCAGCAGGCCTCAGGGGGCGCCTAGTCAGCCCCAGCATTTT. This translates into CASRPQGAPSQPQHF.